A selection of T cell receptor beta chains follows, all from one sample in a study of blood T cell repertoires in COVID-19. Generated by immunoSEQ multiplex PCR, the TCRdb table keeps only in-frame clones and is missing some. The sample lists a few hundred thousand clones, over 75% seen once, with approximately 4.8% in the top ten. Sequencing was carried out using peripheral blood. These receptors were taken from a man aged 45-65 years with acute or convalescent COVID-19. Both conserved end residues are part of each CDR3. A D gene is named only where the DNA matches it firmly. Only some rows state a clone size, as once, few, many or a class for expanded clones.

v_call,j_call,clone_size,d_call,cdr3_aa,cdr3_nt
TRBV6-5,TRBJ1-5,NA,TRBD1,CASSSGQGGYQPQHF,TGTGCCAGCAGTTCGGGACAGGGTGGGTATCAGCCCCAGCATTTT
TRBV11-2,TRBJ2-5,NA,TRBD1,CASIPLNWTGAQETQYF,TGTGCCAGCATCCCCCTAAACTGGACAGGGGCGCAAGAGACCCAGTACTTC
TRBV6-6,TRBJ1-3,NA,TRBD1,CASSTDRRTGNTIYF,TGTGCCAGCAGCACGGACAGGCGGACTGGAAACACCATATATTTT
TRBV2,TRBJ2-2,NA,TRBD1,CASRVDRGSTGELFF,TGTGCCAGCAGGGTGGACAGGGGTAGCACCGGGGAGCTGTTTTTT
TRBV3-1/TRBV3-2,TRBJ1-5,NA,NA,CASSRGLADQPQHF,TGTGCCAGCAGCCGGGGGCTGGCAGACCAGCCCCAGCATTTT
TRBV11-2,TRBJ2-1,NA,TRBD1,CASSLTLGQGTNEQFF,TGTGCCAGCAGCTTAACCCTCGGACAGGGGACGAATGAGCAGTTCTTC
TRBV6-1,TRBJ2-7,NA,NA,CASSERDIPAPYEQYF,TGTGCCAGCAGTGAACGGGACATCCCCGCCCCCTACGAGCAGTACTTC
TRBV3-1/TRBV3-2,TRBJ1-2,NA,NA,CASSQGHVSNYGYTF,TGTGCCAGCAGCCAGGGACATGTCTCTAACTATGGCTACACCTTC
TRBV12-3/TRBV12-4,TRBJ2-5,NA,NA,CASTLTGGETQYF,TGTGCCAGCACCCTGACAGGCGGAGAGACCCAGTACTTC
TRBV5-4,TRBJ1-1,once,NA,CASSFWGLSTEAFF,TGTGCCAGCAGCTTCTGGGGGCTGAGCACTGAAGCTTTCTTT
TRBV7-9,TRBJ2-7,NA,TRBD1,CASGGQGDSYEQYF,TGTGCCAGCGGGGGCCAGGGGGACTCCTACGAGCAGTACTTC
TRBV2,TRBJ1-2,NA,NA,CASNSGLSWDGYTF,TGTGCCAGCAACTCAGGCCTCTCCTGGGATGGCTACACCTTC
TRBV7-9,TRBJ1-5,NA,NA,CASSPSRDSNQPQHF,TGTGCCAGCAGCCCTAGCCGGGATAGCAATCAGCCCCAGCATTTT
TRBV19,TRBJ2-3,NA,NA,CASSPTAIPLTSTDTQYF,TGTGCCAGTAGCCCAACAGCAATACCCTTAACTAGCACAGATACGCAGTATTTT
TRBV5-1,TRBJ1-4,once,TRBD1,CASSPSTGEEKLFF,TGCGCCAGCAGCCCCTCGACAGGGGAAGAAAAACTGTTTTTT
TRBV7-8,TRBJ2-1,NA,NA,CASSFTGSYNEQFF,TGTGCCAGCAGCTTTACTGGCTCCTACAATGAGCAGTTCTTC
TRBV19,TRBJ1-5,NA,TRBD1,CASRPPGQLHSNQPQHF,TGTGCCAGTAGGCCTCCGGGACAGTTACATAGCAATCAGCCCCAGCATTTT
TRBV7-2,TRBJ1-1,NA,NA,CASSRGGGLNTEAFF,TGTGCCAGCAGCCGGGGGGGCGGCTTGAACACTGAAGCTTTCTTT
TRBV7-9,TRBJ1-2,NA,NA,CASSLSGQQGGYTF,TGTGCCAGCAGCTTATCTGGGCAGCAGGGAGGCTACACCTTC
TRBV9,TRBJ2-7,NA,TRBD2,CASSDPSGGRQYF,TGTGCCAGCAGCGATCCTAGCGGGGGCCGCCAGTACTTC
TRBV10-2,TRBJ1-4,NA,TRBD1,CASSPGQGIEKLFF,TGCGCCAGCAGTCCGGGACAGGGAATTGAAAAACTGTTTTTT
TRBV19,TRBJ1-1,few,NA,CASSSGMNTEAFF,TGTGCCAGTAGTAGCGGAATGAACACTGAAGCTTTCTTT
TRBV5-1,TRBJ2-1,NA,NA,CASSFFLDSQNEQFF,TGCGCCAGCAGCTTCTTTTTGGACAGCCAAAATGAGCAGTTCTTC
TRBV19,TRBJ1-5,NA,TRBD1,CASRDRVYQPQHF,TGTGCCAGTCGGGACAGGGTGTATCAGCCCCAGCATTTT
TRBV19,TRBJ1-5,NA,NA,CASSMNSLSLYQPQHF,TGTGCCAGTAGTATGAACAGCCTCTCGTTATATCAGCCCCAGCATTTT
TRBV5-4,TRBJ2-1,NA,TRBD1,CASSTYRGYNEQFF,TGTGCCAGCAGCACTTACAGGGGATACAATGAGCAGTTCTTC